The following is a TCR beta chain sequence with its context. The V end lost 3 bases, the J end lost 0 bases, and 9 bases lay between the germline ends. The CDR3 has 14 amino acids. Germline CDR1 reads SGHNT; CDR2 reads YYREEE (reference sequence). The sample comes from a study of blood T cell repertoires in COVID-19. Across the whole study: Specimens from acute and convalescent COVID-19 originated in the United States, Italy and Spain.

In the original workflow: Cell counts per sample came from amplifying reference gene primers. The method was immunoSEQ multiplex PCR; TCRdb's version includes in-frame clones alone and lacks a portion of them. For V, J and clone size, that table is used; D and trimming come from the DNA. Among tens of thousands of clones, around 90% were seen once, and the ten largest hold about 5.8%. This sequence was found in a man aged 55 to 69 with active COVID-19. The specimen was peripheral blood. This sequence joins TRBV5-4 and TRBJ1-2, with D unclear. The CDR3 sequence is CASSSSGTNYGYTF. The CDR3 nucleotides read TGTGCCAGCAGCTCGTCGGGGACTAACTATGGCTACACCTTC.